This is a list of T cell receptor beta chains from one sample in a study of OX40 agonist ivuxolimab in advanced cancers. Assay: immunoSEQ multiplex PCR; the TCRdb copy retains only in-frame clones and omits some. Counted here are about 77,000 clones, around 83% occurring once; the ten biggest clones make up about 0.76%. This specimen consisted of CD4+ or CD8+ T cells sorted from blood, obtained in a trial of the OX40 agonist ivuxolimab. These receptors all stem from an adult with an advanced solid tumor such as melanoma, head and neck, liver or kidney cancer. The CDR3 runs from the conserved cysteine through the conserved F or W. D genes are given only for firm matches. The listing skips clone size in some rows; elsewhere it reads once, few, many or a size class.

TRBV5-4	NA	NA	TRBJ1-6	TGTGCCAGCAGCTTGGTGGGGAGGAGCTCCTATAATTCACCCCTCCACTTT	CASSLVGRSSYNSPLHF
TRBV7-2	TRBD2	few	TRBJ2-7	TGTGCCAGCAGCCCCTACCCGGCTAGCGGGAGATCCGAGCAGTACTTC	CASSPYPASGRSEQYF
TRBV30	NA	few	TRBJ1-1	TGTGCCTGTACGCCGGGGCTGAACACTGAAGCTTTCTTT	CACTPGLNTEAFF
TRBV7-6	NA	NA	TRBJ1-1	TGTGCCAGCAGCTCCTCAGGCTACACTGAAGCTTTCTTT	CASSSSGYTEAFF
TRBV7-8	TRBD1	NA	TRBJ2-3	TGTGCCAGCAACTCCGGGACAGGGGGCTCAGATACGCAGTATTTT	CASNSGTGGSDTQYF
TRBV11-2	NA	NA	TRBJ2-2	TGTGCCAGCAGCTTTTCTTGGACGAACACCGGGGAGCTGTTTTTT	CASSFSWTNTGELFF
TRBV18	TRBD1	once	TRBJ1-1	TGTGCCAGCTCACCCCGCGGACAGGGCATGAACACTGAAGCTTTCTTT	CASSPRGQGMNTEAFF
TRBV25-1	TRBD1	NA	TRBJ2-2	TGTGCCAGCAGTGAATACGGGACAGGGGGCACCGGGGAGCTGTTTTTT	CASSEYGTGGTGELFF
TRBV5-1	TRBD2	NA	TRBJ2-2	TGCGCCAGCAGCTTGATAGCGGGAGGGGCCGGGGAGCTGTTTTTT	CASSLIAGGAGELFF
TRBV19	TRBD1	NA	TRBJ2-1	TGTGCCAGTGGGGGACAGGGGGCTTGGCATGAGCAGTTCTTC	CASGGQGAWHEQFF
TRBV6-5	TRBD1	once	TRBJ1-2	TGTGCCAGCAGTTACTCCAGAACAGGGGAAGGCTATGGCTACACCTTC	CASSYSRTGEGYGYTF
TRBV29-1	TRBD1	NA	TRBJ1-1	TGCAGCGTTCAGGGGGCTCGGGGCACTGAAGCTTTCTTT	CSVQGARGTEAFF
TRBV7-8	NA	NA	TRBJ2-1	TGTGCCAGCATCCTCCGGGACACACTAGGGAATGAGCAGTTCTTC	CASILRDTLGNEQFF
TRBV7-2	NA	few	TRBJ1-2	TGTGCCAGCAGCCCGGGACCCTATGGCTACACCTTC	CASSPGPYGYTF
TRBV6-5	NA	NA	TRBJ1-2	TGTGCCAGCAGTTACTCGGGACACTATGGCTACACCTTC	CASSYSGHYGYTF
TRBV15	NA	NA	TRBJ1-1	TGTGCCACCAGCACACCCCTTAAGGGGAGCGAAACTTTCTTT	CATSTPLKGSETFF
TRBV27	NA	NA	TRBJ2-1	TGTGCCAGCAGTCCCCGGACAGGTTGGGGGGACAATGAGCAGTTCTTC	CASSPRTGWGDNEQFF
TRBV30	NA	NA	TRBJ1-6	TGTGCCTGGAGTGTACCAGGTTCCAATTCACCCCTCCACTTT	CAWSVPGSNSPLHF
TRBV12-5	TRBD1	NA	TRBJ2-3	TGTGCTAGTGGTTTGCGACAGGGGGCAACAGATACGCAGTATTTT	CASGLRQGATDTQYF
TRBV6-5	NA	NA	TRBJ1-3	TGTACCAGCAGTTACTCATACGCAGGGAGAGCAGACACCATATATTTT	CTSSYSYAGRADTIYF
TRBV9	NA	NA	TRBJ2-4	TGTGCCAGCAGCGGCGGATTAGGAAGGGAAAGCATTCAGTACTTC	CASSGGLGRESIQYF
TRBV28	NA	NA	TRBJ1-2	TGTGCCAGCAGTCTTACCGGGACGGGGGGACGGAGCTACACCTTC	CASSLTGTGGRSYTF
TRBV7-2	NA	NA	TRBJ1-3	TGTGCCAGCACCCCCCCGCCAGGAAACACCATATATTTT	CASTPPPGNTIYF
TRBV6-5	NA	NA	TRBJ2-7	TGTGCCAGCAGTTCAGGGCAGGGATCCTACGAGCAGTACTTC	CASSSGQGSYEQYF
TRBV18	NA	once	TRBJ1-1	TGTGCCAGCTCACCGGCCTTGGGTGGGGGAATCACTGAAGCTTTCTTT	CASSPALGGGITEAFF
TRBV7-2	NA	NA	TRBJ2-6	TGTGCCAGCAGCTTATATGGCCTGACTTCTGGGGCCAACGTCCTGACTTTC	CASSLYGLTSGANVLTF
TRBV7-2	TRBD2	NA	TRBJ2-7	TGTGCCAGCAGCGTCTCCGGGACTAGCGGGAGCTACGAGCAGTACTTC	CASSVSGTSGSYEQYF
TRBV11-2	NA	NA	TRBJ1-1	TGTGCCAGCAGCTTCGGGATGACTGAAGCTTTCTTT	CASSFGMTEAFF
TRBV18	NA	NA	TRBJ2-5	TGTGCCAGCTCGTCCATAACCGAAGAGACCCAGTACTTC	CASSSITEETQYF
TRBV30	NA	once	TRBJ2-4	TGTGCCTGGAGTGTGGGGACTCTAGCCAAAAACATTCAGTACTTC	CAWSVGTLAKNIQYF
TRBV11-3	NA	NA	TRBJ1-1	TGTGCCAGCAGCTTAGTCCGGACTGAAGCTTTCTTT	CASSLVRTEAFF
TRBV30	TRBD1	NA	TRBJ1-5	TGTGCCTGGGCCCGGGACAGTGAACAGCCCCAGCATTTT	CAWARDSEQPQHF
TRBV5-1	TRBD1	NA	TRBJ1-2	TGCGCCAGCAGCAAAAACAGGGGAAGTTATGGCTACACCTTC	CASSKNRGSYGYTF
TRBV7-3	TRBD2	NA	TRBJ2-1	TGTGCCAGCAGCTACGGGACTAGGAATGAGCAGTTCTTC	CASSYGTRNEQFF
TRBV18	TRBD2	NA	TRBJ2-2	TGTGCCAGCTCACCACCGACTAGCGGGGGGTCCGGGGAGCTGTTTTTT	CASSPPTSGGSGELFF
TRBV6-1	TRBD1	NA	TRBJ1-6	TGTGCCAGCAGTGACGGGACAGGGTATTCACCCCTCCACTTT	CASSDGTGYSPLHF